This TCR beta chain originates from a study of blood T cell repertoires in COVID-19. The CDR3 covers 17 residues. The ends lost 1 base at V and 2 bases at J; junction bases unmatched: 9. CDR1 SEHNR and CDR2 FQNEAQ come from the germline V gene (reference sequence). Some clones are missing from TCRdb's copy, which holds only in-frame ones; the method was immunoSEQ multiplex PCR. The data hold 300,000 to 350,000 clones, with around 90% observed a single time. The sample taken for sequencing was peripheral blood. The receptor's source is a man between 18 and 29 years old with active or convalescent COVID-19. J is TRBJ1-2 and V is TRBV7-9; the match to TRBD1 covers 8 bases. This chain's CDR3 is CASSLGWLQGDNYGYTF. The CDR3 nucleotides are TGTGCCAGCAGCTTAGGGTGGCTACAGGGGGACAACTATGGCTACACCTTC. The full variable domain, with the rest looked up from reference TRBV7-9 and TRBJ1-2, is DTGVSQNPRHKITKRGQNVTFRCDPISEHNRLYWYRQTLGQGPEFLTYFQNEAQLEKSRLLSDRFSAERPKGSFSTLEIQRTEQGDSAMYLCASSLGWLQGDNYGYTFGSGTRLTVV.